This T cell receptor beta chain was sequenced during a study of T cells in Graves' hyperthyroidism and ophthalmopathy. Germline assignment: CDR1 SGHRS and CDR2 YFSETQ. V lost 0 bases and J 7 bases, leaving 11 bases between the germline ends. The CDR3 runs to 13 residues. Amplified TCR beta CDR3 regions derived from RNA transcripts. Primed by the HTBI set, a first-round RT-PCR was run on the TCR CDR3. TCRdb reprocessed the multiplex PCR reads via MiXCR and lists one record per CDR3 protein. The sample records under 450,000 distinct CDR3 sequences, 13% being singletons. The sequence derives from a man aged 25 to 40 with Graves' hyperthyroidism that later progressed to Graves' ophthalmopathy. V usage is TRBV5-1 and J usage is TRBJ2-7; D gene ambiguous. The sample was blood. The CDR3 region has the DNA TGCGCCAGCAGCTTGGTAAGGGCTAGAGAGCAGTACTTC. Translation gives CASSLVRAREQYF.